This T cell receptor (beta chain) derives from a study of CD8+CD57+ T cells in acquired aplastic anemia. General study points: Researchers reported that CD8+ Simpson's diversity was not significantly different in patients versus controls.

Notes on this clonotype: What it binds is not known.

CDR3 and TCR beta VDJ profiling relied on a genomic DNA template. One entry per CDR3 protein, called by TCRdb with MiXCR from the reads. The repertoire holds fewer than 200,000 distinct CDR3 sequences, with approximately 60% as singletons. Germline V gene lookup returns CDR1 SQVTM and CDR2 ANQGSEA. The CDR3 has 13 residues. Trimming at V came to 5 bases and at J to 1 base, leaving 2 bases not matched to a gene. Material: sorted CD4+, CD8+, or CD8+CD57+ T cells (not recorded which) from PBMCs. The sequence derives from a human donor in good health. The chain links TRBV29-1 to TRBJ2-7, with 10 bases matching TRBD2. DNA of the CDR3: TGCAGCGTTACACTAGCGGGATCCTACGAGCAGTACTTC. Translating gives CSVTLAGSYEQYF.